These T cell receptor beta chains were read from a single sample in a study of blood T cell repertoires in COVID-19. Clones were sequenced by immunoSEQ multiplex PCR, and TCRdb holds only the in-frame ones, with some missing. The sample has about 21,000 clones, 75% to 90% seen once; the top ten hold approximately 17%. The specimen sequenced was peripheral blood. These receptors were taken from a man in his sixties or seventies with active COVID-19. Both conserved end residues are part of each CDR3. Each record gives: V gene, D gene, J gene, clone size, CDR3 protein, CDR3 DNA. D genes are given only for firm matches. A row's size may be missing; if present it is once, few, many or a size class.

TRBV7-6	TRBD1	TRBJ1-2	-	CASSLGGIDGYTF	TGTGCCAGCAGCCTAGGGGGCATTGATGGCTACACCTTC
TRBV19	-	TRBJ1-1	-	CAPQGARTEAFF	TGTGCTCCACAGGGCGCTCGGACTGAAGCTTTCTTT
TRBV4-1	TRBD1	TRBJ2-5	-	CASSRRDSDYQETQYF	TGCGCCAGCAGCCGTAGGGACAGCGACTACCAAGAGACCCAGTACTTC
TRBV19	TRBD1	TRBJ1-1	-	CASGTGANTEAFF	TGTGCCAGTGGAACAGGGGCGAACACTGAAGCTTTCTTT
TRBV10-3	TRBD1	TRBJ1-1	-	CAISEAGTGSEGAFF	TGTGCCATCAGTGAGGCCGGGACAGGGTCGGAGGGAGCTTTCTTT
TRBV19	-	TRBJ1-2	-	CASSRVSGYTF	TGTGCCAGTAGCAGGGTCAGTGGCTACACCTTC
TRBV4-1	TRBD1	TRBJ1-1	-	CASSQVNQGGTEAFF	TGCGCCAGCAGCCAAGTGAACCAGGGGGGCACTGAAGCTTTCTTT
TRBV25-1	TRBD1	TRBJ1-4	-	CASTLQGAGGEKLFF	TGTGCCAGCACCCTGCAGGGGGCAGGGGGTGAAAAACTGTTTTTT
TRBV7-2	-	TRBJ1-5	few	CASSLAGGSGNQPQHF	TGTGCCAGCAGCTTAGCTGGGGGCTCTGGGAATCAGCCCCAGCATTTT
TRBV18	TRBD1	TRBJ2-7	-	CASSLYQTGGTYEQYF	TGTGCCAGCTCGCTATACCAGACAGGGGGTACCTACGAGCAGTACTTC
TRBV5-1	-	TRBJ1-4	-	CASSLAQGGAEKLFF	TGCGCCAGCAGCTTGGCCCAGGGAGGAGCGGAAAAACTGTTTTTT
TRBV19	-	TRBJ2-4	-	CASSIRSALAAKNIQYF	TGTGCCAGTAGTATTCGTAGCGCTCTTGCGGCCAAAAACATTCAGTACTTC
TRBV19	TRBD1	TRBJ2-7	-	CASSIPGDSTYEQYF	TGTGCCAGTAGTATTCCAGGGGACAGCACCTACGAGCAGTACTTC
TRBV5-6	TRBD2	TRBJ2-1	-	CASSREVLSLTREQFF	TGTGCCAGCAGCCGGGAGGTGTTGTCCTTAACACGGGAGCAGTTCTTC
TRBV19	-	TRBJ1-6	-	CASSIAASGSPLHF	TGTGCCAGTAGTATCGCAGCCTCGGGTTCACCCCTCCACTTT
TRBV5-6	TRBD1	TRBJ1-1	-	CASSWGFGQENTEAFF	TGTGCCAGCAGCTGGGGTTTCGGACAGGAGAACACTGAAGCTTTCTTT
TRBV5-1	TRBD2	TRBJ2-3	-	CASTSGSSTDTQYF	TGCGCCAGCACTAGCGGGAGTAGCACAGATACGCAGTATTTT
TRBV5-1	-	TRBJ2-5	once	CASSLAGGETQYF	TGCGCCAGCAGCTTGGCCGGTGGAGAGACCCAGTACTTC
TRBV10-2	TRBD1	TRBJ2-7	-	CASSELGQAYEQYF	TGCGCCAGCAGTGAGCTCGGACAGGCCTACGAGCAGTACTTC
TRBV5-5	TRBD1	TRBJ1-4	-	CASGETGVSNEKLFF	TGTGCCAGCGGGGAGACAGGGGTTTCTAATGAAAAACTGTTTTTT
TRBV7-2	TRBD1	TRBJ2-3	few	CASSPTGGRFDTQYF	TGTGCCAGCAGCCCGACAGGGGGGAGGTTCGATACGCAGTATTTT
TRBV6-7	-	TRBJ1-4	-	CASSTRTAEKLFF	TGTGCCAGCAGTACCAGGACAGCCGAAAAACTGTTTTTT
TRBV7-6	-	TRBJ2-3	-	CASSKSLVRTDTQYF	TGTGCCAGCAGCAAATCACTCGTCCGCACAGATACGCAGTATTTT
TRBV21-1	-	TRBJ2-7	-	CASSKVGGGDRDEQYF	TGTGCCAGCAGCAAAGTGGGAGGGGGGGACCGCGACGAGCAGTACTTC
TRBV28	TRBD1	TRBJ1-1	-	CASSFEDRVYNAFF	TGTGCCAGCAGTTTCGAGGACAGGGTGTATAACGCTTTCTTT
TRBV5-5	-	TRBJ2-1	-	CASSLVQGIIVGNEQFF	TGTGCCAGCAGCTTGGTACAGGGAATCATTGTAGGGAATGAGCAGTTCTTC
TRBV27	-	TRBJ1-6	medium-sized	CASSFRGSGSPLHF	TGTGCCAGCAGTTTTCGTGGGTCGGGTTCACCCCTCCACTTT